The clone carrying this TCR beta chain has more than one count but fewer than ten. Germline V CDR1 and CDR2: MNHNS, SASEGT. Losses at the gene ends were 4 bases for V and 9 bases for J; bases not matched to a gene: 8. The CDR3 is made up of 14 amino acids. The sample comes from a study of T-cell memory formation after mild COVID-19. TCRdb re-analysed the 5' RACE reads in MiXCR, keeping a single row per CDR3 protein. The sample holds a few hundred thousand distinct CDR3 sequences, 16% seen once. The V call is TRBV6-1, the J call TRBJ2-1; 8 nucleotides agree with TRBD2. Input material: PBMCs or a T cell subset sorted from them (not recorded which). The clonotype comes from a man aged 18 to 29 who had mild COVID-19 (a few samples of this study predate the infection). Cell type and time point are not known. CDR3 residues: CASSARGTRGEQFF. CDR3 coding DNA: TGTGCCAGCAGTGCCCGCGGGACTAGGGGTGAGCAGTTCTTC.